The clone carrying this T cell receptor (beta chain) was counted only a few times. The antigen remains undetermined. This sample is drawn from a study of T cells in Graves' hyperthyroidism and ophthalmopathy. Study background: Peripheral blood draws took place at initial diagnosis, ahead of any treatment. Study-level points and caveats: Classification by a 13 V-J model distinguished ophthalmopathy from stable hyperthyroidism.

Template material for amplifying TCR beta CDR3 regions consisted of RNA transcripts. Initially, a first-round RT-PCR of the TCR CDR3 employed the HTBI primer set. TCRdb passed the multiplex PCR reads through MiXCR, listing each CDR3 protein once. The sample holds around 250,000 distinct CDR3 sequences, 14% to 15% seen once. This CDR3 has 12 residues. The V gene's germline CDR1 is KGHDR and CDR2 SFDVKD. Trimming took off 5 bases at V and 2 bases at J, with 5 bases between the two ends. The J gene is TRBJ1-1, the V gene TRBV24-1; D gene ambiguous. This clonotype was obtained from a woman in her thirties or forties with Graves' hyperthyroidism that later progressed to Graves' ophthalmopathy. The sample consisted of blood. The CDR3 region is CATSVGNTEAFF. In nucleotides, the CDR3 is TGTGCCACCAGTGTTGGTAACACTGAAGCTTTCTTT.